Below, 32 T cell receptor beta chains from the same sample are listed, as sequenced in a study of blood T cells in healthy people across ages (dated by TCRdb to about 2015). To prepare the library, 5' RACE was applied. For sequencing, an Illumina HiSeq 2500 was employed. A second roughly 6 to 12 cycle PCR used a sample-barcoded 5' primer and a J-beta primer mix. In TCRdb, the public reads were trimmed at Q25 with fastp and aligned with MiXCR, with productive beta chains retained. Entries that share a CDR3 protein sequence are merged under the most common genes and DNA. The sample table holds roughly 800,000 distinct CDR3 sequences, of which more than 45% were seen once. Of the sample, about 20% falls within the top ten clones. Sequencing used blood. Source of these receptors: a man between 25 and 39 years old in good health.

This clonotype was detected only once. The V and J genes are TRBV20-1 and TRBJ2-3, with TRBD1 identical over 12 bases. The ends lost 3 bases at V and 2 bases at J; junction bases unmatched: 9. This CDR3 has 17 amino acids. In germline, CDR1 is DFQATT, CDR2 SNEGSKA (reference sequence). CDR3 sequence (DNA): TGCAGTGCTAGTCAAATTCCGGGACAGGGGGCCACAGATACGCAGTATTTT. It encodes CSASQIPGQGATDTQYF.

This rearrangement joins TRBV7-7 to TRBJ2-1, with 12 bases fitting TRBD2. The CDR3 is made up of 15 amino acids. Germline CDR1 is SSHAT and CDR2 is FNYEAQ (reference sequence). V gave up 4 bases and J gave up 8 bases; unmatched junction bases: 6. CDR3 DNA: TGTGCCAGCAGCTCCGGACTAGCGGGGTACGATGAGCAGTTCTTC. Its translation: CASSSGLAGYDEQFF.

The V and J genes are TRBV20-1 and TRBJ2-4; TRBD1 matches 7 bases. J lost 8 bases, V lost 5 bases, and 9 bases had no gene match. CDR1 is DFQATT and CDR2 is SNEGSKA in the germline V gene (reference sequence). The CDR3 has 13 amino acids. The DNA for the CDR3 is TGCAGTGCTGCGACAGGGCATGTAGACATTCAGTACTTC. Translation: CSAATGHVDIQYF.

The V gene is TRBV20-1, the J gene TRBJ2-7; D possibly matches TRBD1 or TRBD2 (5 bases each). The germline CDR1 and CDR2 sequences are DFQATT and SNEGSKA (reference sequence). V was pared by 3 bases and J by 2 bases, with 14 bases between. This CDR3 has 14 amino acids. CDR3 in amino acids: CSASRGENPYEQYF. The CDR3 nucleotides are TGCAGTGCTAGTAGAGGGGAAAATCCCTACGAGCAGTACTTC.

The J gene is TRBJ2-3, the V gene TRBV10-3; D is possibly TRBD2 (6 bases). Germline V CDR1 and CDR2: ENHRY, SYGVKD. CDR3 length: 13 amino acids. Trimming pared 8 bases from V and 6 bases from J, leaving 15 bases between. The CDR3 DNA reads TGTGCCATCCCAACGACTGCGGGGGATACGCAGTATTTT. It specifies CAIPTTAGDTQYF.

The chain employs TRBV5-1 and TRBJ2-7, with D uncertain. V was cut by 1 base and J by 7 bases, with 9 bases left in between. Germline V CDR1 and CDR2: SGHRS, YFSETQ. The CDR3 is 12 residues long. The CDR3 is CASSLRDSEQYF. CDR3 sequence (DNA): TGCGCCAGCAGCTTGAGGGATTCAGAGCAGTACTTC.

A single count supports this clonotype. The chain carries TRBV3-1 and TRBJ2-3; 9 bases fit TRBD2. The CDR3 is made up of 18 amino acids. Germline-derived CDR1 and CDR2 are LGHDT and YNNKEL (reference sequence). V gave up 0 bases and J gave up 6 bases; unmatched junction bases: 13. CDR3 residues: CASSQDGTSSRRGDTQYF. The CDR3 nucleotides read TGTGCCAGCAGCCAAGACGGGACTAGCTCAAGGAGAGGGGATACGCAGTATTTT.

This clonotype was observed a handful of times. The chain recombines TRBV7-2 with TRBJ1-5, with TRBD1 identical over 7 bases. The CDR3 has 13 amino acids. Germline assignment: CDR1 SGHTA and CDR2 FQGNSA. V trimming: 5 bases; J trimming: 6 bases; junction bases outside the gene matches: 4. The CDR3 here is CASSPGGPQPQHF. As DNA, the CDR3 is TGTGCCAGCAGCCCAGGGGGGCCTCAGCCCCAGCATTTT.

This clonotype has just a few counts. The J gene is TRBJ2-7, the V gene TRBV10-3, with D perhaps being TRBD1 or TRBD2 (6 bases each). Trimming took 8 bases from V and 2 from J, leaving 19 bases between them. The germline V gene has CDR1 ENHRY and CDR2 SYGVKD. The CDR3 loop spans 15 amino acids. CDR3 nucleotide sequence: TGTGCCATCGGAGGGGGGATGACGGGAGCCTACGAGCAGTACTTC. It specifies CAIGGGMTGAYEQYF.

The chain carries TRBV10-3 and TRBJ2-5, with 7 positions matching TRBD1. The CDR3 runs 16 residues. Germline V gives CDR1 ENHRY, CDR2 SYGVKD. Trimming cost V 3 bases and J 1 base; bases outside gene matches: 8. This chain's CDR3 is CAISDRQGRSQETQYF. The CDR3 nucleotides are TGTGCCATCAGTGATAGACAGGGAAGATCCCAAGAGACCCAGTACTTC.

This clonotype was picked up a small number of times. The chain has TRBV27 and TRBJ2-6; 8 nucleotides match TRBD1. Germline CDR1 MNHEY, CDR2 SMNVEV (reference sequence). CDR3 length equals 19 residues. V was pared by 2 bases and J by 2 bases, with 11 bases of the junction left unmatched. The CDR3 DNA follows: TGTGCCAGCAGTTTAGCCCCACAGGGGGTATCACCTGGGGCCAACGTCCTGACTTTC. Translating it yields CASSLAPQGVSPGANVLTF.

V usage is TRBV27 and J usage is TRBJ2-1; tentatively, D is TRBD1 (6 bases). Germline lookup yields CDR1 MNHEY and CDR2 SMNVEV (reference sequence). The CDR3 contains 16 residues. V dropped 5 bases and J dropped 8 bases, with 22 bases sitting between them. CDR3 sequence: CASSPDGRARGYEQFF. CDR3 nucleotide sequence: TGTGCCAGCAGTCCCGATGGACGAGCGAGGGGGTATGAGCAGTTCTTC.

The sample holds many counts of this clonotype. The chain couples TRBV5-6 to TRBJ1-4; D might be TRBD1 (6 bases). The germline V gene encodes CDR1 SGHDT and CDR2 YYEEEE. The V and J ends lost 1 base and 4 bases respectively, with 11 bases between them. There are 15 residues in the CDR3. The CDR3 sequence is CASSLWQGNNEKLFF. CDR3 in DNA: TGTGCCAGCAGCTTGTGGCAGGGGAATAATGAAAAACTGTTTTTT.

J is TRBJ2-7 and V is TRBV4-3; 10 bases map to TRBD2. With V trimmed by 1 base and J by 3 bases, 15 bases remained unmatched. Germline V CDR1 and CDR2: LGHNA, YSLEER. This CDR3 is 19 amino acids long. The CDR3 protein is CASSQGAGGLAGEIYEQYF. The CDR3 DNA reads TGCGCCAGCAGCCAAGGGGCTGGTGGGCTAGCGGGAGAAATCTACGAGCAGTACTTC.

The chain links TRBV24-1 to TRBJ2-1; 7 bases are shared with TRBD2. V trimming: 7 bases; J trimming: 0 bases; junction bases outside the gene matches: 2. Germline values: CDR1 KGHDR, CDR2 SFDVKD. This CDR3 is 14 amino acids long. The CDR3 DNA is TGTGCCACCAGGGCTAGCGGCTCCTACAATGAGCAGTTCTTC. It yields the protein CATRASGSYNEQFF.

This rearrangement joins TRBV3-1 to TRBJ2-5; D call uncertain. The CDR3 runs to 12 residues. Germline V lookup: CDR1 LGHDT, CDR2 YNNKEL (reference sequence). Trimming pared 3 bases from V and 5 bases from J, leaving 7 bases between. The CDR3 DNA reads TGTGCCAGCAGCCATATAGAGGAGACCCAGTACTTC. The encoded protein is CASSHIEETQYF.

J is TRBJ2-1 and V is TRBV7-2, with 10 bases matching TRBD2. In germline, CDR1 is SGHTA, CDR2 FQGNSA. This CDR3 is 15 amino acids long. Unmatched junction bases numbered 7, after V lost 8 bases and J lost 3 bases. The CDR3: CASGVAGGSYNEQFF. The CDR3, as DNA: TGTGCCAGCGGGGTAGCGGGGGGAAGCTACAATGAGCAGTTCTTC.

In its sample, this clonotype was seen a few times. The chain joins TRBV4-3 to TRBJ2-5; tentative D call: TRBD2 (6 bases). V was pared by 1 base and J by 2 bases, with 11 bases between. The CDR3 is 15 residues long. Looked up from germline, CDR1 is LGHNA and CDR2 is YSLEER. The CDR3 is CASSQGTGTQETQYF. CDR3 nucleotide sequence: TGCGCCAGCAGCCAAGGCACCGGGACTCAAGAGACCCAGTACTTC.

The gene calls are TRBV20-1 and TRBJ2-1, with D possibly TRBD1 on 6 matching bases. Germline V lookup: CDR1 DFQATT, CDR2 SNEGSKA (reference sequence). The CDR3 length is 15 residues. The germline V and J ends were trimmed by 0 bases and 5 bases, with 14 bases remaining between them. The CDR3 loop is CSAREGLNRDNEQFF. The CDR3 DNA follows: TGCAGTGCTAGAGAAGGTTTGAACAGGGACAATGAGCAGTTCTTC.

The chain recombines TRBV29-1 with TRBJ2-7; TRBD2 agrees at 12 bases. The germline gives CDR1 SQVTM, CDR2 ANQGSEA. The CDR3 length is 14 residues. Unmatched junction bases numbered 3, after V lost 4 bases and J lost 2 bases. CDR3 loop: CSVGTSGAPYEQYF. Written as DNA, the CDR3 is TGCAGCGTTGGGACTAGCGGGGCCCCCTACGAGCAGTACTTC.

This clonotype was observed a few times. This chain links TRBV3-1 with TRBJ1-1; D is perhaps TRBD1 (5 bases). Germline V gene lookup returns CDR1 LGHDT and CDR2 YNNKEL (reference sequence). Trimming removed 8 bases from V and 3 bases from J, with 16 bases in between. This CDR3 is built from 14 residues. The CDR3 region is CASARGRADTEAFF. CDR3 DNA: TGTGCCAGCGCCCGGGGGAGGGCGGACACTGAAGCTTTCTTT.

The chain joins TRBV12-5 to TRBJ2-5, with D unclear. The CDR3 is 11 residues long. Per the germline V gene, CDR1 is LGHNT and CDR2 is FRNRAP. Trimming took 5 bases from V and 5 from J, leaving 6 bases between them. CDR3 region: CASGRMETQYF. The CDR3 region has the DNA TGTGCTAGTGGTAGGATGGAGACCCAGTACTTC.

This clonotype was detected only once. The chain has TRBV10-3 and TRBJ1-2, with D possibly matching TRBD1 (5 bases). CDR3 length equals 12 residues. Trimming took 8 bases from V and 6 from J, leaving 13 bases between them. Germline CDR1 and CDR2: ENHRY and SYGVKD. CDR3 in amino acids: CAIGSLRDGYTF. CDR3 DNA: TGTGCCATCGGATCTCTCAGGGATGGCTACACCTTC.

In nucleotides, the CDR3 is TGCAGTGCTAGAATAGTTAGGGCGGGGGGTCCTGCCGGGGGTGAGCAGTTCTTC. Its translation: CSARIVRAGGPAGGEQFF. V and J are TRBV20-1 and TRBJ2-1; 8 bases line up with TRBD2. Germline loops: CDR1 DFQATT, CDR2 SNEGSKA (reference sequence). The CDR3 sequence is 18 residues long. J was trimmed by 9 bases and V by 2 bases; bases with no gene match: 21.

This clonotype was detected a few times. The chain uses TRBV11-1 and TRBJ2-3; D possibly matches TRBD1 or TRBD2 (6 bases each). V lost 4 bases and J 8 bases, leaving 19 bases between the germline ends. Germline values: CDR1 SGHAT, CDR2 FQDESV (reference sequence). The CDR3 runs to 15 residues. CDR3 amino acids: CASSSTGGGRGTQYF. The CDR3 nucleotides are TGTGCCAGCAGCTCTACCGGGGGCGGCCGCGGTACGCAGTATTTT.

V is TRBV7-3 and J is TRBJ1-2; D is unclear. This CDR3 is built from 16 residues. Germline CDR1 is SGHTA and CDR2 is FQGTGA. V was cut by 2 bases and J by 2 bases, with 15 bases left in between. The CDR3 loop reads CASSLGSGVSNYGYTF. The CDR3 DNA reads TGTGCCAGCAGCTTAGGGAGTGGTGTTTCAAACTATGGCTACACCTTC. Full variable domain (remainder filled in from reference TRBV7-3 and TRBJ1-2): GAGVSQTPSNKVTEKGKYVELRCDPISGHTALYWYRQSLGQGPEFLIYFQGTGAADDSGLPNDRFFAVRPEGSVSTLKIQRTERGDSAVYLCASSLGSGVSNYGYTFGSGTRLTVV.

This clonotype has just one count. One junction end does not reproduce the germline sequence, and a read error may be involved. CDR3 sequence reads: CASKPINYNGQFF. CDR3 sequence (DNA): TGCGCCAGCAAACCGATTAACTACAATGGGCAGTTCTTC. The V and J genes are TRBV5-1 and TRBJ2-1; unclear D gene. The germline V gene has CDR1 SGHRS and CDR2 YFSETQ. The CDR3 has 13 amino acids.

The chain's CDR3 is CASSSRGDRGNEQFF. In nucleotides, the CDR3 is TGTGCCAGCAGCTCCCGTGGTGACAGGGGGAATGAGCAGTTCTTC. The chain joins TRBV9 to TRBJ2-1; 9 positions agree with TRBD1. The CDR3 has 15 residues. V was clipped by 4 bases and J by 7 bases; unmatched bases: 9. From germline, CDR1 is SGDLS and CDR2 YYNGEE. Full variable domain (missing parts from reference TRBV9 and TRBJ2-1): DSGVTQTPKHLITATGQRVTLRCSPRSGDLSVYWYQQSLDQGLQFLIQYYNGEERAKGNILERFSAQQFPDLHSELNLSSLELGDSALYFCASSSRGDRGNEQFFGPGTRLTVL.

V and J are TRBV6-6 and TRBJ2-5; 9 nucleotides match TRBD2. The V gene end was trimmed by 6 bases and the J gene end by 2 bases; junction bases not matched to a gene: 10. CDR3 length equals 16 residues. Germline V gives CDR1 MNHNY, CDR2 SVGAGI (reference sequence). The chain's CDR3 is CASSDTAAGGQETQYF. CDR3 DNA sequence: TGTGCCAGCAGCGACACTGCTGCGGGAGGGCAAGAGACCCAGTACTTC.

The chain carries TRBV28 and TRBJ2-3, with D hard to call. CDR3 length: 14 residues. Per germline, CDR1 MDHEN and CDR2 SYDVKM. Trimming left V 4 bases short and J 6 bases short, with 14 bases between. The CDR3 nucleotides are TGTGCCAGCAGTTCGGCGGCTACCCCGGATACGCAGTATTTT. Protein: CASSSAATPDTQYF.

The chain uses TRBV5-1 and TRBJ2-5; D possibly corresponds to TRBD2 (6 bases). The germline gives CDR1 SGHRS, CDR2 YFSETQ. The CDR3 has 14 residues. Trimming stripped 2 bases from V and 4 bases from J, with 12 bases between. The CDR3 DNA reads TGCGCCAGCAGCTTCGCGGGACCCCGAGAGACCCAGTACTTC. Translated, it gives CASSFAGPRETQYF.

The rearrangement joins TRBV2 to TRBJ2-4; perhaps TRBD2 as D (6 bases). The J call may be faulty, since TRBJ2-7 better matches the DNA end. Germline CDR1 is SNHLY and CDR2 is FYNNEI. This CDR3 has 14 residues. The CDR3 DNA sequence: TGTGCCAGCGGTAGATTGGGACTCCTCTACGAGCAGTACTTC. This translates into CASGRLGLLYEQYF.